Presented here are 20 T cell receptor beta chains from one specimen sequenced in a study of cytomegalovirus exposure and HLA in healthy donors. A multiplex PCR was run with 60 Vbeta primers and 13 Jbeta primers. Sequenced by immunoSEQ multiplex PCR; TCRdb stores in-frame clones only, minus some. The sample includes about 120,000 clones, approximately 80% of them seen just once. The sequenced material came from PBMCs. All receptors come from a man between 18 and 35 years old in good health and CMV-seropositive.

V usage is TRBV28 and J usage is TRBJ1-2; 8 bases map to TRBD1. Per germline, CDR1 MDHEN and CDR2 SYDVKM. The CDR3 is made up of 12 amino acids. After removal of 6 bases from V and 8 bases from J, the junction contained 5 bases not matched to a gene. The CDR3 protein is CASRDRVVGYTF. CDR3 in DNA: TGTGCCAGCAGGGACAGGGTTGTCGGCTACACCTTC.

CDR3 region: CASSFGTGDGYTF. CDR3 bases: TGTGCCAGCAGCTTCGGGACAGGGGATGGCTACACCTTC. The rearrangement links TRBV6-1 to TRBJ1-2, with 10 bases aligning to TRBD1. Germline loops: CDR1 MNHNS, CDR2 SASEGT. CDR3 length equals 13 residues. Trimming removed 6 bases from V and 6 bases from J; junction bases left unmatched: 4.

The chain links TRBV30 to TRBJ2-7; TRBD2 is a possible D gene (5 bases). Germline loops: CDR1 GTSNPN, CDR2 SVGIG (reference sequence). This CDR3 contains 13 residues. V shed 5 bases and J shed 3 bases, with 14 bases lying between them. The chain's CDR3 is CAWSSGLRYEQYF. As DNA, the CDR3 is TGTGCCTGGTCATCAGGACTGCGCTACGAGCAGTACTTC.

V and J are TRBV27 and TRBJ1-1; tentative D call: TRBD1 (6 bases). Trimming took off 5 bases at V and 4 bases at J, with 26 bases between the two ends. The germline CDR1 and CDR2 sequences are MNHEY and SMNVEV (reference sequence). The CDR3 is 18 amino acids. The CDR3 DNA reads TGTGCCAGCAGTCCCGGCTTAGGGACACAAAGGGCCCTCACTGAAGCTTTCTTT. Protein: CASSPGLGTQRALTEAFF.

About this clone itself: At one end the junction does not follow the germline gene, possibly because of a read error. The sample holds other DNA sequences that translate to the same CDR3. The chain couples TRBV5-4 to TRBJ2-7; no definite D call. This CDR3 contains 11 residues. The germline V gene encodes CDR1 SGHNT and CDR2 YYREEE (reference sequence). The CDR3 here is CASSSSYEQYF. The CDR3 DNA follows: TGTGCCAGCAGCTCCTCCTATGAGCAGTACTTC.

The gene calls are TRBV5-1 and TRBJ1-1, with a tentative D call TRBD1 (6 bases). The CDR3 extends over 15 amino acids. The V gene's germline CDR1 is SGHRS and CDR2 YFSETQ. Trimming took 0 bases from V and 0 from J, leaving 9 bases between them. In DNA form, the CDR3 reads TGCGCCAGCAGCTTGGGGACAGTCATGAACACTGAAGCTTTCTTT. It codes for CASSLGTVMNTEAFF. The full variable domain, in which reference TRBV5-1 and TRBJ1-1 provide the parts outside the CDR3, is KAGVTQTPRYLIKTRGQQVTLSCSPISGHRSVSWYQQTPGQGLQFLFEYFSETQRNKGNFPGRFSGRQFSNSRSEMNVSTLELGDSALYLCASSLGTVMNTEAFFGQGTRLTVV.

The chain has TRBV6-1 and TRBJ1-2; TRBD1 matches 8 bases. The V gene end was trimmed by 6 bases and the J gene end by 3 bases; junction bases not matched to a gene: 3. Germline V gene sequence: CDR1 MNHNS, CDR2 SASEGT. The CDR3 contains 13 residues. CDR3 protein: CASRSQGDYGYTF. CDR3 DNA sequence: TGTGCCAGCAGATCACAGGGGGACTATGGCTACACCTTC.

The chain employs TRBV2 and TRBJ1-5; maybe TRBD1 (5 bases). The CDR3 length is 12 residues. Germline lookup yields CDR1 SNHLY and CDR2 FYNNEI. Trimming removed 7 bases from V and 7 bases from J, with 11 bases in between. CDR3 nucleotides: TGTGCCAGCATGGGGGGAACGCAGCCCCAGCATTTT. Amino acids: CASMGGTQPQHF. The complete variable domain, with remaining parts taken from reference TRBV2 and TRBJ1-5, reads EPEVTQTPSHQVTQMGQEVILRCVPISNHLYFYWYRQILGQKVEFLVSFYNNEISEKSEIFDDQFSVERPDGSNFTLKIRSTKLEDSAMYFCASMGGTQPQHFGDGTRLSIL.

This clone occurred a few times. This sequence joins TRBV15 and TRBJ2-5; D is unclear. Trimming removed 0 bases at V and 5 bases at J, with 7 bases between. This CDR3 spans 13 amino acids. Germline V lookup: CDR1 LNHNV, CDR2 YYDKDF (reference sequence). CDR3 coding DNA: TGTGCCACCAGCAGAGATCTGAGGGAGACCCAGTACTTC. Translation: CATSRDLRETQYF.

The chain joins TRBV30 to TRBJ1-2; D is undetermined. V lost 2 bases to trimming and J lost 8 bases, with 18 bases between them. This CDR3 comprises 14 residues. In germline, CDR1 is GTSNPN, CDR2 SVGIG (reference sequence). CDR3 region: CAWSWSLQAYGYTF. CDR3 nucleotides: TGTGCCTGGAGTTGGTCTCTCCAGGCCTACGGCTACACCTTC.

The rearrangement uses TRBV10-1 and TRBJ2-2; D remains ambiguous. Trimming took 4 bases from V and 2 from J, leaving 5 bases between them. The germline CDR1 and CDR2 sequences are WNHNN and SYGVQD (reference sequence). The CDR3 length is 13 residues. CDR3 sequence: CASSVANTGELFF. CDR3 DNA: TGCGCCAGCAGTGTGGCCAACACCGGGGAGCTGTTTTTT.

The rearrangement uses TRBV18 and TRBJ1-5; D might be TRBD1 (6 bases). The CDR3 length is 14 residues. CDR1 and CDR2 from the germline V gene are KGHSH and LQKENI. V dropped 3 bases and J dropped 5 bases, with 11 bases sitting between them. The CDR3 reads CASSPDRSHQPQHF. The CDR3 nucleotides are TGTGCCAGCTCACCTGACAGGAGTCATCAGCCCCAGCATTTT.

This clone was seen a handful of times. This chain connects TRBV6-5 to TRBJ2-2, with 9 bases matching TRBD1. The germline CDR1 and CDR2 sequences are MNHEY and SVGAGI. The trim removed 4 bases at V and 7 bases at J, leaving 4 bases unmatched. This CDR3 comprises 14 residues. CDR3: CASSFGTGNGELFF. CDR3 nucleotides: TGTGCCAGCAGTTTCGGGACAGGGAACGGGGAGCTGTTTTTT.

The rearrangement uses TRBV19 and TRBJ1-4; D may be TRBD1 (5 bases). The CDR3 length is 15 residues. V lost 5 bases and J lost 7, with 17 bases in between. Per germline, CDR1 LNHDA and CDR2 SQIVND (reference sequence). CDR3 region: CASSFDSPRVEKLFF. Written as DNA, the CDR3 is TGTGCCAGTAGTTTCGACAGCCCGCGTGTTGAAAAACTGTTTTTT.

The rearrangement joins TRBV5-4 to TRBJ2-7, with D maybe TRBD2 (5 bases). Deletions cut 4 bases from V and 4 bases from J, with 9 bases between. CDR3 length: 12 amino acids. Per germline, CDR1 SGHNT and CDR2 YYREEE (reference sequence). The CDR3 nucleotides read TGTGCCAGCAGCGACCGGGGTTACGAGCAGTACTTC. Translated: CASSDRGYEQYF.

As to this clone: At the DNA level, this CDR3 is encoded by other sequences in the same sample as well. This chain uses TRBV7-9 with TRBJ1-2; the D gene is possibly TRBD1 (5 bases). Trimming took off 8 bases at V and 8 bases at J, with 21 bases between the two ends. The germline gives CDR1 SEHNR, CDR2 FQNEAQ (reference sequence). This CDR3 has 14 residues. CDR3 loop: CASGGTGRVEGYTF. The CDR3 DNA sequence: TGTGCCAGCGGAGGGACGGGGCGTGTAGAGGGCTACACCTTC.

CDR3 sequence: CASSLPTSGLTYNEQFF. In nucleotides, the CDR3 is TGTGCCAGCAGTTTACCGACTAGCGGGTTAACCTACAATGAGCAGTTCTTC. This chain joins TRBV27 and TRBJ2-1; 10 nucleotides agree with TRBD2. The V gene end was trimmed by 2 bases and the J gene end by 2 bases; junction bases not matched to a gene: 6. Germline values: CDR1 MNHEY, CDR2 SMNVEV (reference sequence). This CDR3 contains 17 residues.

This chain connects TRBV28 to TRBJ1-2; TRBD1 might be the D (5 bases). The CDR3 is 16 amino acids. V was pared by 4 bases and J by 6 bases, with 21 bases between. Looked up from germline, CDR1 is MDHEN and CDR2 is SYDVKM. CDR3 in amino acids: CASSSNRGESWHGYTF. In nucleotides, the CDR3 is TGTGCCAGCAGTTCGAACCGGGGGGAGTCGTGGCATGGCTACACCTTC.

This sequence joins TRBV9 and TRBJ2-1; D is ambiguous. The CDR3 has 17 residues. CDR1 is SGDLS, CDR2 YYNGEE, per germline. The V end lost 4 bases, the J end lost 4 bases, and 21 bases lay between the germline ends. The CDR3 loop is CASSLPTPSFIYNEQFF. The DNA for the CDR3 is TGTGCCAGCAGCCTCCCTACGCCCTCTTTTATTTACAATGAGCAGTTCTTC.

The chain joins TRBV27 to TRBJ1-1; TRBD1 matches at 10 bases. Germline values: CDR1 MNHEY, CDR2 SMNVEV (reference sequence). The ends lost 5 bases at V and 1 base at J; junction bases unmatched: 10. The CDR3 has 17 amino acids. For the CDR3, the DNA is TGTGCCAGCAGTCCCGGGACAGGGGTTATGAGGAACACTGAAGCTTTCTTT. Translation gives CASSPGTGVMRNTEAFF.